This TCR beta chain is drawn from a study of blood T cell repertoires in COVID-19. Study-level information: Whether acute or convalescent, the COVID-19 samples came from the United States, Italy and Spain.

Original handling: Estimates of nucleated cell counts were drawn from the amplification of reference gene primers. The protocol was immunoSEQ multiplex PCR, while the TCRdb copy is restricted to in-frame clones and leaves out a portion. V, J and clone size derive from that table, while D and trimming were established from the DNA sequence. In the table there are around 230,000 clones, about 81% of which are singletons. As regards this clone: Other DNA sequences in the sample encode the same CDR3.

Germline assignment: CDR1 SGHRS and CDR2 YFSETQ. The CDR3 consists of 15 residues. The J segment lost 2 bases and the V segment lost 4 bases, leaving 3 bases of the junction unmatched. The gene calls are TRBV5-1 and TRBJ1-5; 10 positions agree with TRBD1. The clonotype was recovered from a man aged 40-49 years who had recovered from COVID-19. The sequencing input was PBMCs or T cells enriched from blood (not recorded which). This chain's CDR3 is CASSLGTGGNQPQHF. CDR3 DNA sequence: TGCGCCAGCAGCCTTGGGACAGGGGGCAATCAGCCCCAGCATTTT.